Listed below are T cell receptor beta chains from one sample, sequenced in a study of patients and donors after allogeneic stem cell transplantation. TCRdb itself ran the RT-PCR reads through MiXCR, one entry per CDR3 protein. Seen here are about 960,000 distinct CDR3 sequences, approximately 18% observed once, and the top ten hold 5% to 6.5%. The sequencing input was blood, either unsorted or a sorted T cell fraction (not recorded which). Receptor source: a human donor who was either an allogeneic HSCT recipient or a stem cell or donor lymphocyte infusion donor (not recorded which). It is not recorded whose cells these are; they may come from a transplant donor. The CDR3 runs from the conserved cysteine through the conserved F or W.

J gene: TRBJ1-1
V gene: TRBV6-5
CDR3 protein: CASRPSGTVAFF

J gene: TRBJ1-1
V gene: TRBV6-5
CDR3 protein: CASSYSNGGTEAFF

J gene: TRBJ1-6
V gene: TRBV27
CDR3 protein: CASNTGGSPLHF

J gene: TRBJ1-4
V gene: TRBV27
CDR3 protein: CASSILRGGREKLFF

J gene: TRBJ2-7
V gene: TRBV20-1
CDR3 protein: CSAPDTTYEQYF

J gene: TRBJ1-5
V gene: TRBV27
CDR3 protein: CASSFSGQSNQPQHF

J gene: TRBJ1-5
V gene: TRBV7-2
CDR3 protein: CASSLHSSNQPQHF

J gene: TRBJ2-7
V gene: TRBV3-1
CDR3 protein: CASSQDAGTDYEQYF

J gene: TRBJ1-1
V gene: TRBV6-5
CDR3 protein: CASSYVGSHTEAFF

J gene: TRBJ2-7
V gene: TRBV3-1
CDR3 protein: CASSRELSYEQYF

J gene: TRBJ2-1
V gene: TRBV13
CDR3 protein: CASSLRLLAGVNEQFF

J gene: TRBJ2-7
V gene: TRBV5-1
CDR3 protein: CASSFRGTAGSEQYF

J gene: TRBJ2-5
V gene: TRBV7-7
CDR3 protein: CASSRLAWETQYF

J gene: TRBJ2-1
V gene: TRBV5-1
CDR3 protein: CASSPTNNEQFF

J gene: TRBJ2-1
V gene: TRBV29-1
CDR3 protein: CSVDLGLHENEQFF

J gene: TRBJ2-1
V gene: TRBV27
CDR3 protein: CASRISGRSYNEQFF

J gene: TRBJ2-5
V gene: TRBV7-8
CDR3 protein: CASSLARHTQETQYF

J gene: TRBJ1-3
V gene: TRBV6-1
CDR3 protein: CASSLWGVKDNTIYF

J gene: TRBJ2-1
V gene: TRBV4-1
CDR3 protein: CASSHSSENEQFF

J gene: TRBJ2-5
V gene: TRBV5-6
CDR3 protein: CASSWTGSPETQYF

J gene: TRBJ1-6
V gene: TRBV18
CDR3 protein: CASSPREGPSPLHF

J gene: TRBJ1-6
V gene: TRBV9
CDR3 protein: CASSPGHIEGYNSPLHF

J gene: TRBJ2-7
V gene: TRBV12-3/TRBV12-4
CDR3 protein: CASSLTRQYEQYF

J gene: TRBJ1-5
V gene: TRBV20-1
CDR3 protein: CSAADRGPNQPQHF

J gene: TRBJ2-1
V gene: TRBV4-2
CDR3 protein: CASSQGLAGDIEQFF

J gene: TRBJ2-5
V gene: TRBV14
CDR3 protein: CASRPSGTGGETQYF

J gene: TRBJ2-7
V gene: TRBV29-1
CDR3 protein: CSVETSLYEQYF

J gene: TRBJ1-3
V gene: TRBV15
CDR3 protein: CATSSEGRSGNTIYF

J gene: TRBJ2-1
V gene: TRBV30
CDR3 protein: CAWSRTGLSYNEQFF

J gene: TRBJ2-7
V gene: TRBV12-3/TRBV12-4
CDR3 protein: CASSFKIGFQYEQYF

J gene: TRBJ2-5
V gene: TRBV5-5
CDR3 protein: CASSRGTPRGQETQYF

J gene: TRBJ1-2
V gene: TRBV2
CDR3 protein: CATTERAGYIF

J gene: TRBJ1-2
V gene: TRBV3-1
CDR3 protein: CASSQVNRANYGYTF

J gene: TRBJ2-1
V gene: TRBV4-1
CDR3 protein: CASSLRLAHEQFF

J gene: TRBJ2-3
V gene: TRBV20-1
CDR3 protein: CSASAGTFPSTDTQYF

J gene: TRBJ2-6
V gene: TRBV24-1
CDR3 protein: CATPVVMKGQGAGGANVLTF

J gene: TRBJ2-7
V gene: TRBV6-1
CDR3 protein: CASSEGGSGEQYF

J gene: TRBJ2-7
V gene: TRBV5-1
CDR3 protein: CASSLMGLAGVFDEQYF

J gene: TRBJ2-7
V gene: TRBV7-3
CDR3 protein: CASSLGRDRKQYF

J gene: TRBJ1-4
V gene: TRBV29-1
CDR3 protein: CSVLGQPTNEKLFF

J gene: TRBJ2-4
V gene: TRBV30
CDR3 protein: CAWSVLSGSNIQYF

J gene: TRBJ2-7
V gene: TRBV5-1
CDR3 protein: CASSLGRVGLEQYF

J gene: TRBJ2-2
V gene: TRBV12-5
CDR3 protein: CASGLVDRGSNTGELFF

J gene: TRBJ1-5
V gene: TRBV5-1
CDR3 protein: CASSLVQGSQPQHF

J gene: TRBJ1-1
V gene: TRBV20-1
CDR3 protein: CSARQGSINTEAFF

J gene: TRBJ2-3
V gene: TRBV7-4
CDR3 protein: CASSLEFPEYTDTQYF

J gene: TRBJ1-3
V gene: TRBV6-5
CDR3 protein: CASSYSAAGTAGNTIYF

J gene: TRBJ2-1
V gene: TRBV6-2/TRBV6-3
CDR3 protein: CASSYSSTVSEQFF

J gene: TRBJ2-7
V gene: TRBV4-2
CDR3 protein: CASSQVADVYEQYF

J gene: TRBJ2-1
V gene: TRBV5-1
CDR3 protein: CASSEGQGGNEQFF

J gene: TRBJ2-5
V gene: TRBV24-1
CDR3 protein: CATSRQAGDVKETQYF

J gene: TRBJ2-7
V gene: TRBV4-2
CDR3 protein: CASSQETPPYEQYF

J gene: TRBJ1-3
V gene: TRBV6-1
CDR3 protein: CASSDPTGSGNTIYF

J gene: TRBJ2-2
V gene: TRBV2
CDR3 protein: CASNLGAGELFF